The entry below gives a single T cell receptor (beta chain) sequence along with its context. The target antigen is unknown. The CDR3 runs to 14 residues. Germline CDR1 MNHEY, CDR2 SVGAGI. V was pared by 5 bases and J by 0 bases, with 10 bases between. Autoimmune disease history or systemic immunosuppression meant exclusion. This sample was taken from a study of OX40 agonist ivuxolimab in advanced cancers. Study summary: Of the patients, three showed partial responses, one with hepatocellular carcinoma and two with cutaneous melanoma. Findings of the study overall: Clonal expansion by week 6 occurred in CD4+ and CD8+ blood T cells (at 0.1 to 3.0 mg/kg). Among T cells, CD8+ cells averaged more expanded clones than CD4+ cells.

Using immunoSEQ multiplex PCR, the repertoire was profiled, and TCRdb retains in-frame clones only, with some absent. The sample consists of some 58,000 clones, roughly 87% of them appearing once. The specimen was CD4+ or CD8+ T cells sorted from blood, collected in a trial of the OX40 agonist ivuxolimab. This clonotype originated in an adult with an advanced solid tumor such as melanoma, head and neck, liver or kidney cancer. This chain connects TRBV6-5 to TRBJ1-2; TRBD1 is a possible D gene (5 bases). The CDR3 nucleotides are TGTGCCAGCAGTCCCGGGACTCCTAACTATGGCTACACCTTC. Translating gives CASSPGTPNYGYTF.